This T cell receptor beta chain came from a study of identical twins. This clonotype was seen more than once but under ten times. Its antigen remains unidentified. The CDR3 extends over 14 amino acids. With 4 bases clipped from V and 5 bases from J, the junction kept 7 bases outside the gene matches. Germline V CDR1 and CDR2: SEHNR, FQNEAQ (reference sequence). Study-level results: Cross-sectional statistics, not tracking of the same donors, supported the conclusions.

Each CDR3 protein is one row after TCRdb ran MiXCR on the 5' RACE reads. This repertoire shows around 530,000 distinct CDR3 sequences, over 12% found once; its top ten account for more than 0.4%. Among all donors, each was a healthy Caucasian. These data were also filed under a second study, of yellow fever vaccine responses in identical twins.

This clonotype originated in a woman between 18 and 29 years old in good health. The chain employs TRBV7-9 and TRBJ1-1, with TRBD1 matching 7 bases. Specimen: CD4+ T cells sorted from blood. DNA of the CDR3: TGTGCCAGCAGCTCCACCGACAGGGTGACTGAAGCTTTCTTT. This sequence encodes CASSSTDRVTEAFF.